This T cell receptor beta chain emerged from a study of post-analysis software for immune sequencing data. Unique molecular identifiers were present in the TCR beta cDNA libraries. MiXCR, run by TCRdb on the PCR reads, gives a single entry per CDR3 protein. The sample contains 250,000 to 300,000 distinct CDR3 sequences, roughly a third of which appear only once. Study-level results: For normalized Chao1 diversity, multiple sclerosis patients scored significantly lower than controls did. Among 5 or 6 TRBV segments more frequent in patients than controls were TRBV5-6, TRBV5-1 and TRBV20-1. Samples made in the same batch grouped tightly together by F measure.

This CDR3 region has 16 residues. CDR1 SGHDT and CDR2 YYEEEE come from the germline V gene. With 4 bases clipped from V and 6 bases from J, the junction kept 13 bases outside the gene matches. This clonotype was counted ten times or more. The target antigen is unknown. The sample comprised blood. V usage is TRBV5-6 and J usage is TRBJ2-1, with 7 positions matching TRBD2. The TCR comes from a girl aged 5-17 years with multiple sclerosis. DNA of the CDR3: TGTGCCAGCAGCACCAAAGGAGCGGGATACCGCAATGAGCAGTTCTTC. Translation gives CASSTKGAGYRNEQFF.